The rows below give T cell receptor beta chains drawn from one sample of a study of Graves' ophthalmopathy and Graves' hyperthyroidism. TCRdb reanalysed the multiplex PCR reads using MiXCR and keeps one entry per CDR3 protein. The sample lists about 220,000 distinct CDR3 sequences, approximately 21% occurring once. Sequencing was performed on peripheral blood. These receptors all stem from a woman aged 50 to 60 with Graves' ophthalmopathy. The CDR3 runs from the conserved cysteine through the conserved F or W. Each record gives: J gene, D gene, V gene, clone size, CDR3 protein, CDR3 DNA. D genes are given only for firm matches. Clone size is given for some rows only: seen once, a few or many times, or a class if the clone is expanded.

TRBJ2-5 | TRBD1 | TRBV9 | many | CASSPRQGTKQETQYF | TGTGCCAGCAGCCCCAGACAGGGGACGAAACAAGAGACCCAGTACTTC
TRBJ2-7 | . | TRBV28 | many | CASSPRGAMLEQYF | TGTGCCAGCAGTCCCCGGGGAGCCATGCTCGAGCAGTACTTC
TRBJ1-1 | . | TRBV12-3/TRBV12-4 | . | CASSFGGGTEAFF | TGTGCCAGCAGTTTCGGAGGGGGCACTGAAGCTTTCTTT
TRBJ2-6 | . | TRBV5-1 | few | CASSWASLATGANVLTF | TGCGCCAGCAGCTGGGCTTCTTTGGCTACTGGGGCCAACGTCCTGACTTTC
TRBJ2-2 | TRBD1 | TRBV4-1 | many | CATGRTGSTGELFF | TGCGCCACCGGGCGGACAGGAAGCACCGGGGAGCTGTTTTTT
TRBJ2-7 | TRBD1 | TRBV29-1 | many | CSVVIGQAYEQYF | TGCAGCGTTGTAATTGGACAGGCCTACGAGCAGTACTTC
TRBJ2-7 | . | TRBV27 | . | CASSLGAGTYEQYF | TGTGCCAGCAGTTTAGGGGCAGGTACCTACGAGCAGTACTTC
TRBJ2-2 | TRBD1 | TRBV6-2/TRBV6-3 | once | CATEDREVRELFF | TGTGCCACCGAGGACAGGGAGGTCCGGGAGCTGTTTTTT
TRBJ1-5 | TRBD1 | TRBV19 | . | CASSMGDRGPWSNQPQHF | TGTGCCAGTAGTATGGGTGACAGGGGGCCATGGAGCAATCAGCCCCAGCATTTT
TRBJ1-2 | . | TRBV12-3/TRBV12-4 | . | CASSRDGGYTF | TGTGCCAGCAGCAGGGATGGTGGCTACACCTTC
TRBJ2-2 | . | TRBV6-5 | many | CASSYSLLNTGELFF | TGTGCCAGCAGTTACTCCCTCCTTAACACCGGGGAGCTGTTTTTT
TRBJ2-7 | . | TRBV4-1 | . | CASSQSTQGGEQYF | TGCGCCAGCAGCCAATCCACCCAGGGGGGCGAGCAGTACTTC
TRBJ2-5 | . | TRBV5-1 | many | CASSASKGTQYF | TGCGCCAGCAGCGCGTCTAAGGGGACCCAGTACTTC
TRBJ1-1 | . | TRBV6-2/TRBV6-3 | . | CASSYKRNTEAFF | TGTGCCAGCAGTTACAAACGGAACACTGAAGCTTTCTTT
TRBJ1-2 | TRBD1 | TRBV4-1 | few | CASSQGPGGNYGYTF | TGCGCCAGCAGCCAAGGACCAGGGGGGAACTATGGCTACACCTTC
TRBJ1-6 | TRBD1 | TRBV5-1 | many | CASSADRVDSPLHF | TGCGCCAGCAGCGCAGACAGGGTAGATTCACCCCTCCACTTT
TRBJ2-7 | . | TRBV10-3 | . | CAIAYDVYEQYF | TGTGCCATCGCCTACGATGTCTACGAGCAGTACTTC
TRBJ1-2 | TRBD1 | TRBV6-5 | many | CASSSPGQPYGYTF | TGTGCCAGCAGTTCGCCGGGACAGCCCTATGGCTACACCTTC
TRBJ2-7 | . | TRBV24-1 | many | CATSLNAPTSRQYF | TGTGCCACCTCTCTCAACGCTCCTACGAGCCGGCAGTACTTC
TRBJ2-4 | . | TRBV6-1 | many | CASSVKGALAKNIQYF | TGTGCCAGCAGCGTCAAAGGGGCACTAGCCAAAAACATTCAGTACTTC
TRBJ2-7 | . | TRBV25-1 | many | CASSEIQGRGEQYF | TGTGCCAGCAGTGAGATTCAGGGAAGGGGCGAGCAGTACTTC
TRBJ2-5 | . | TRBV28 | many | CASSSRHQETQYF | TGTGCCAGCAGTTCCAGACACCAAGAGACCCAGTACTTC
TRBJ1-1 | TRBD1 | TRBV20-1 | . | CSARRTGGMNTEAFF | TGCAGTGCTAGAAGGACAGGCGGCATGAACACTGAAGCTTTCTTT
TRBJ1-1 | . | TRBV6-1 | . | CASSGRATEAFF | TGTGCCAGCAGCGGACGGGCCACTGAAGCTTTCTTT
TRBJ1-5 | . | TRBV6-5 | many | CASRIGRGGNQPQHF | TGTGCCAGCAGAATCGGCCGGGGTGGCAATCAGCCCCAGCATTTT
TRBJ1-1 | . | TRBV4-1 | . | CASSRLPFPNTGAFF | TGCGCCAGCAGCCGTTTACCCTTCCCGAACACTGGAGCTTTCTTT
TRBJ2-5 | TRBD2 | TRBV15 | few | CAISSLGAGVGETQYF | TGTGCCATCAGCAGTCTCGGAGCGGGAGTAGGTGAGACCCAGTACTTC
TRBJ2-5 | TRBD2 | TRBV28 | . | CASSPLGLAAQETQYF | TGTGCCAGCAGTCCTCTGGGACTAGCGGCACAAGAGACCCAGTACTTC